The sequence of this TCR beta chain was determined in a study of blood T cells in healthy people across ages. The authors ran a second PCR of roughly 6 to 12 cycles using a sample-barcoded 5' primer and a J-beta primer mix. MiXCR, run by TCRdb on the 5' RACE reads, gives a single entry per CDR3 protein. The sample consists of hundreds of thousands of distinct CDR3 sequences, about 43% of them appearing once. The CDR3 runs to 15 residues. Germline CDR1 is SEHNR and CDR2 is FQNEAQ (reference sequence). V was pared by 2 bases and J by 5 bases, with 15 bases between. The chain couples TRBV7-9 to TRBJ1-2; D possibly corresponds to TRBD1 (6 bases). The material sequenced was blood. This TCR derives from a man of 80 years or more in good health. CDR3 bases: TGTGCCAGCAGCTTATCAGGGGCGCCGGGTTATGGCTACACCTTC. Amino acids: CASSLSGAPGYGYTF.